Sequencing of this TCR beta chain was carried out in a study of cytomegalovirus exposure and HLA in healthy donors (TCRdb year 2017). Study-level background: In an earlier analysis of 450 to 750 of the donors, 276 Gb of sequence data and about 110 million unique TCR beta sequences from some 170 million T cells were reported. An early release that covered approximately 600 HLA-typed donors contained about 300 gigabases of sequencing data and about 84 million unique TCR sequences. Of the roughly 400 genotyped donors, around 81% fell in the genetic ancestry cluster associated with self-reported Caucasian donors. The study aimed to test whether signatures of past pathogen exposure could be identified by cataloging public T cell receptors. The study used immunosequencing to profile the T cell repertoires of 600 to 850 subjects and linked those repertoires to cytomegalovirus serostatus. Besides the first cohort of approximately 710 subjects, a separate validation cohort made up of some 110 different subjects was used. To predict cytomegalovirus infection status, the study combined high-throughput TCR immunosequencing, statistical association of individual TCRs with disease status, and machine learning. In a later analysis, previously published TCR beta repertoires from 550 to 700 donors were re-analyzed and high-resolution HLA genotyping was added so that TCR occurrence patterns could be studied. Rather than drawing on any new phenotypic data, the later analysis identified candidate immune exposures from TCR beta sequences and the way those sequences occurred across donors. An earlier analysis of approximately 580 of the donors used high-throughput TCR beta sequencing to judge whether each TCR beta V gene segment behaved as functional or pseudogenic. Donor age, sex, ethnicity and CMV serostatus were compiled alongside the repertoire data. A later genetic analysis took genome-wide SNP genotypes for about 60% of the roughly 670 donors and used that subset as a discovery cohort. All discovery cohort repertoires had been generated on a single sequencing platform. HLA typing included class I and class II loci at four-digit resolution. The number of typed donors differed by locus: about 620-630 for A, B, C, DRB1 and DQB1; 500 to 550 for DQA1; approximately 600 for DPA1; and roughly 450 for DPB1. Roughly five DR-DQ haplotypes were handled as single units for association and clustering because linkage in the cohort was strong. Across approximately 400 genotyped donors of the cohort, an average of roughly 200,000 unique TCR beta nucleotide sequences per donor were sequenced, and around 19% of those sequences were non-productive.

The cohort consisted of 600 to 700 healthy bone marrow donors. At the time of sampling, every cohort member was nominally healthy, though immune exposures that went unrecorded were likely present. The donor was CMV seronegative and was included in the group of 352 seronegative cohort members. A peripheral blood sample was collected from each donor, and TCR beta sequencing was performed on peripheral blood mononuclear cells. Genomic DNA was extracted from the blood cell samples with the Qiagen DNeasy Blood Extraction Kit. The receptor library was made with the immunoSEQ multiplex PCR assay. A mixture of 60 forward primers for TCR Vbeta segments and 13 reverse primers for TCR Jbeta segments was used in the multiplex PCR. The CDR3 region of rearranged TCR beta genes was amplified from genomic DNA with a multiplex PCR assay. Amplified TCR beta libraries were sequenced as 87-base-pair reads on the Illumina HiSeq System. Per the source publication's procedure: Across the roughly 600 repertoires, a later analysis counted 80 million or so unique TCR beta chains, 9 million to 14 million of which were shared by at least two donors. A nearest-neighbor algorithm error-corrected the raw reads and collapsed the reads into unique sequences, merging closely related sequences to remove PCR and sequencing errors. To assign V, D and J gene segments, CDR3 sequences were aligned to IMGT reference sequences. For a sequence to be retained, a match of at least six nucleotides to both a V gene segment and a J gene segment was required. Rearrangements were called productive when the CDR3 lacked stop codons and stayed in frame with V and J; all others were non-productive. Following IMGT convention, CDR3 was defined as the stretch from the second conserved V-encoded cysteine to the conserved J-encoded phenylalanine. The earlier analysis of 450 to 750 of the donors excluded any sequence lacking an unambiguous match to a single V gene segment. An earlier analysis of several hundred of the donors called V segments functional above 56.7% productive rearrangements and segregating when the between-donor standard deviation exceeded 5%. A statistical classification framework was built for diagnosing cytomegalovirus status from the catalog of TCR beta chain sequences. In a later analysis, V and J genes were assigned by comparing TCR nucleotide sequences against IMGT/GENE-DB human TR gene sequences. A later analysis assigned CDR3 sequences and most-parsimonious VDJ recombination scenarios with the TCRdist pipeline. In a later analysis, each TCR beta chain was defined by its CDR3 amino acid sequence together with its V-gene family, and reads lacking a unique V-gene family were excluded. As a way to deal with suspected cross-contamination and a sequencing artifact, a later analysis dropped roughly 620 nucleotide sequences that were highly shared and had low generation probability. In a later analysis, a clonal expansion index for each public chain was calculated from normalized within-repertoire ranks of inferred template counts. Generation probabilities in a later analysis came from a VDJ recombination model fitted to out-of-frame rearrangements, and those results were checked against IGoR. A later analysis scored TCR-TCR, TCR-HLA and TCR-CMV co-occurrence with hypergeometric tests, applying a repertoire-size bias correction to TCR pairs. A later analysis estimated false discovery rates by permuting HLA or CMV assignments 20 times. In a later analysis, co-occurring TCRs were grouped using DBSCAN, and TCRdist sequence similarity was added for clustering within HLA-allele-positive subsets. Repertoires with fewer than 30,000 or more than 120,000 public chains were left out of co-occurrence clustering, as were four to six repertoires with anomalous nucleotide sharing. TCRdb's version of the immuneACCESS table is confined to in-frame rearrangements and falls short of the full clone set. An unresolved V gene accounts for under half of the shortfall where checked; the remainder is of unknown origin. V and J calls and clone size follow that table, whereas D and trimming were derived from the DNA. The sample has some 86,000 clones on record, 67% of them singletons. Jointly, the top ten make up 2% to 2.5% of the sample.

The paper's findings and limits, for the study overall: In a later genetic analysis, fewer N-insertions in productive TCRs were reported among donors in an Asian-associated ancestry cluster than the roughly 700-donor mean. Cytomegalovirus status was reported to be diagnosed by the classifier with high specificity and sensitivity in both the original and validation cohorts. According to a later analysis, most CMV-associated TCR beta chains appeared to be HLA-restricted, and the HLA associations seemed to be driven largely by CMV exposure. Only TCR beta chains were sequenced in this cohort, and the absence of alpha or paired-chain data limited detectable features. The sequencing pipeline was judged likely to have produced a cluster of highly shared sequence variants as a technical artifact. According to a later analysis, parvovirus B19, influenza, CMV and Epstein-Barr virus appeared linked to several top co-occurrence clusters. Because counts were too low, about 17 rarely observed V segments, including chromosome 9 orphons, were excluded from the earlier analysis of several hundred of the donors. Compared with equally common non-associated chains, HLA-associated TCR beta chains in a later analysis were more clonally expanded and had lower generation probabilities. Because some donors lacked HLA typing at each locus, the association tests relied only on the typed subset. V-gene and J-gene trimming of TCR beta chains was associated with a missense DCLRE1C variant in a later genetic analysis, and the association was replicated in an independent cohort. The only immune exposure information available for the cohort was CMV serostatus. A further reported finding was that TCR beta sequences accurately predicted the HLA-A and HLA-B alleles for most subjects in the first cohort. In vitro tests confirmed that three of the cytomegalovirus-associated TCR beta chains recognize cytomegalovirus antigens. In a later analysis, TCR association rates were found to vary across HLA loci, with the most associated TCRs seen for DRB1 alleles and the fewest for HLA-C alleles. Linkage disequilibrium might explain the correlated functional status among segregating V segments, but an unknown experimental factor could not be ruled out. Most TCR sequences were observed very rarely across donors, whereas some public TCRs were present in many individuals. The authors suggested that the approach could potentially be extended to other disease states and immunological phenotypes. Presence/absence analyses assumed roughly uniform sequencing depth across donors, an assumption that may not hold. Broadly in line with IMGT annotations, most TCR beta V segments showed up in productive rearrangements about 87% or about 30% of the time in an earlier analysis of several hundred of the donors. When HLA alleles, especially DR and DQ, strongly co-occurred, attributing TCR associations to individual alleles was difficult. In the study, roughly 160 TCR beta chains were listed as associated with cytomegalovirus. A later analysis associated 16,951 TCR beta sequences with specific HLA alleles at a false discovery rate of 0.05. Some IMGT-functional V segments, including TRBV6-2 and TRBV6-3, could not be told apart with the 87-base-pair reads, so those segments were excluded.

Including cysteine and phenylalanine, the CDR3 has 13 amino acids. Only the CDR3 DNA stays, 39 bases, in frame from base 1. V drops 1 base and J drops 6 bases, leaving 7 bases in between. CDR1 MGHRA and CDR2 YSYEKL were looked up in the germline V gene. For this clone: Its specific antigen is unknown. No quality values exist for individual bases; no much larger clone is one base distant.

The sequenced material came from PBMCs. Here the chain combines TRBV4-1 and TRBJ1-5; the D gene is not confidently resolved. The sequence came from a man aged 25-45 years in good health and CMV-seronegative. For the CDR3, the sequence is CASSQGVSQPQHF. Read as DNA, the sequence is TGCGCCAGCAGCCAAGGCGTGAGTCAGCCCCAGCATTTT.